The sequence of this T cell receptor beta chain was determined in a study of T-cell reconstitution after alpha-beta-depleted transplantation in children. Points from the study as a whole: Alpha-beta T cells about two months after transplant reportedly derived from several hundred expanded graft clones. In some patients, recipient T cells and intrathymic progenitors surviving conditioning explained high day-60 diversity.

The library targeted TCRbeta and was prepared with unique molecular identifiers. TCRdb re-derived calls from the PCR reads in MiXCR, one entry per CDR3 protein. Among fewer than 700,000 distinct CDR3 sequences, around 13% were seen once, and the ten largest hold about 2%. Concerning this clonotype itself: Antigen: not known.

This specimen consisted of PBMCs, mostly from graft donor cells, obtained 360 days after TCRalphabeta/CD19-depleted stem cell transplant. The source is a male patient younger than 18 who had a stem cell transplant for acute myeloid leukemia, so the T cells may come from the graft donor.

CDR3 DNA: TGTGCCAGCAGCTTATTCCCCTCAGGGGTACAAGAGACCCAGTACTTC. Protein: CASSLFPSGVQETQYF. The V call is TRBV7-9, the J call TRBJ2-5; the D gene is possibly TRBD1 (6 bases). The CDR3 has 16 residues. Germline lookup yields CDR1 SEHNR and CDR2 FQNEAQ (reference sequence). Between the trimmed V and J ends, which lost 2 bases and 2 bases, there was a span of 15 bases.